This T cell receptor (beta chain) comes out of a study of T cell changes during pregnancy in multiple sclerosis. The repertoire was sequenced with immunoSEQ multiplex PCR; TCRdb's copy has only in-frame clones and lacks some. The data contain 65,000 to 75,000 clones, under 95% of them singletons. V was clipped by 0 bases and J by 6 bases; unmatched bases: 9. In germline, CDR1 is LGHNA, CDR2 YNFKEQ. The CDR3 length is 18 residues. The J gene is TRBJ2-3, the V gene TRBV4-2; TRBD2 agrees at 13 bases. This specimen was peripheral blood, taken in the third trimester of pregnancy. The receptor comes from a female donor in good health, enrolled as a control in a pregnancy study. Here the CDR3 reads CASSQERTSGGPADTQYF. As DNA, the CDR3 is TGTGCCAGCAGCCAAGAAAGGACTAGCGGGGGACCCGCGGATACGCAGTATTTT.